The 7 T cell receptor beta chains presented below share a single source sample, sequenced in a study of radiotherapy plus CTLA-4 blockade in lung cancer. TCRdb keeps only in-frame clones here, not all; method: immunoSEQ multiplex PCR. The data hold some 25,000 clones, with about 71% observed a single time. This sample comprised peripheral blood, obtained from a patient treated with radiotherapy plus ipilimumab. These receptor sequences come from a human donor with non-small cell lung cancer whose response to radiotherapy plus ipilimumab could not be evaluated.

The chain links TRBV6-6 to TRBJ2-1, with 8 bases fitting TRBD1. Trimming at V came to 7 bases and at J to 9 bases, leaving 14 bases not matched to a gene. The length of the CDR3 is 15 residues. Germline V gene lookup returns CDR1 MNHNY and CDR2 SVGAGI (reference sequence). The CDR3 here is CASTPLGQGPTEQFF. The CDR3 DNA is TGTGCCAGCACCCCATTAGGACAGGGACCAACTGAGCAGTTCTTC.

This clone was seen a single time. At one boundary the junction diverges from the germline segment, which might be a read error. J is TRBJ1-5 and V is TRBV2, with a possible D match to TRBD1 (6 bases). The CDR3 spans 15 residues. Looked up from germline, CDR1 is SNHLY and CDR2 is FYNNEI. The CDR3 nucleotides read TGTGCCAGCAGCCGAGACAGGAATAGCGATCAGCCCCAGCATTTT. It codes for CASSRDRNSDQPQHF.

In this sample, this clone turned up once. The rearrangement joins TRBV30 to TRBJ2-1; a possible D gene is TRBD2 (5 bases). V lost 0 bases, J lost 4 bases, and 7 bases lay in between. The CDR3 contains 13 residues. The V gene's germline CDR1 is GTSNPN and CDR2 SVGIG (reference sequence). The chain's CDR3 is CAWSVLEYNEQFF. The CDR3 nucleotides are TGTGCCTGGAGTGTACTAGAATACAATGAGCAGTTCTTC. The full variable domain, in which reference TRBV30 and TRBJ2-1 provide the parts outside the CDR3, is SQTIHQWPATLVQPVGSPLSLECTVEGTSNPNLYWYRQAAGRGLQLLFYSVGIGQISSEVPQNLSASRPQDRQFILSSKKLLLSDSGFYLCAWSVLEYNEQFFGPGTRLTVL.

V is TRBV29-1 and J is TRBJ1-1; D is unresolved. From germline, CDR1 is SQVTM and CDR2 ANQGSEA. The CDR3 covers 12 residues. Deletions cut 0 bases from V and 7 bases from J, with 9 bases between. As DNA, the CDR3 is TGCAGCGTTGAAGAGGGAGGGAGTGAAGCTTTCTTT. It specifies CSVEEGGSEAFF.

This clone showed up just once. The J gene is TRBJ2-7, the V gene TRBV7-2, with a weak D call TRBD1 (5 bases). V gave up 0 bases and J gave up 7 bases, with 7 bases separating them. The CDR3 has 12 residues. Germline V gene data show CDR1 as SGHTA and CDR2 as FQGNSA. CDR3 in amino acids: CASSLARVEQYF. CDR3 DNA: TGTGCCAGCAGCTTAGCCAGGGTAGAGCAGTACTTC.

A single count supports this clone. The chain joins TRBV9 to TRBJ2-7, with a tentative D call TRBD2 (6 bases). This CDR3 is built from 15 residues. V lost 0 bases and J lost 5, with 15 bases in between. Germline CDR1 reads SGDLS; CDR2 reads YYNGEE. This CDR3 is CASSVVGTYGDEQYF. The CDR3 bases are TGTGCCAGCAGCGTAGTGGGGACTTACGGAGACGAGCAGTACTTC.

V is TRBV5-6 and J is TRBJ2-2; D might be TRBD2 (5 bases). The CDR3 covers 16 residues. The V end was cut by 2 bases, the J end by 0 bases, with 11 bases between. Per germline, CDR1 SGHDT and CDR2 YYEEEE. CDR3 DNA: TGTGCCAGCAGCTTTGGGTCGGGGACGAACACCGGGGAGCTGTTTTTT. This encodes CASSFGSGTNTGELFF.